One and the same sample provided the 15 T cell receptor beta chains below, sequenced in a study of blood T cells in healthy people across ages. The authors ran a second PCR of about 7 to 11 cycles using a sample-barcoded 5' primer and a J-beta primer mix. TCRdb used MiXCR to reprocess the 5' RACE reads, holding one entry per CDR3 protein. This table has hundreds of thousands of distinct CDR3 sequences, roughly 56% appearing once. Sequenced material: blood. All receptors derive from a man aged 40-49 years in good health.

The chain has TRBV28 and TRBJ2-7, with D hard to call. Germline V gene data show CDR1 as MDHEN and CDR2 as SYDVKM. The CDR3 covers 16 residues. Trimming cost V 6 bases and J 1 base, with 19 bases left between them. Here the CDR3 reads CASSPSEVFTSYEQYF. Here the CDR3 DNA reads TGTGCCAGCAGCCCGTCAGAAGTCTTTACTTCCTACGAGCAGTACTTC. The whole variable domain, remainder taken from reference TRBV28 and TRBJ2-7, is DVKVTQSSRYLVKRTGEKVFLECVQDMDHENMFWYRQDPGLGLRLIYFSYDVKMKEKGDIPEGYSVSREKKERFSLILESASTNQTSMYLCASSPSEVFTSYEQYFGPGTRLTVT.

This clonotype was recorded a few times. The chain combines TRBV6-2 or TRBV6-3 with TRBJ2-3; 13 bases align to TRBD2. Losses at the gene ends were 0 bases for V and 3 bases for J; bases not matched to a gene: 12. This CDR3 comprises 20 residues. CDR1 and CDR2 (germline): MNHEY, SVGEGT. The CDR3 region has the DNA TGTGCCAGCAGTTACTCTTCGGGACTAGCGGGACCGCGGAGAACAGATACGCAGTATTTT. It specifies CASSYSSGLAGPRRTDTQYF.

This rearrangement joins TRBV20-1 to TRBJ1-2; tentative D call: TRBD1 (5 bases). Germline values: CDR1 DFQATT, CDR2 SNEGSKA (reference sequence). With 1 base removed from V and 4 bases from J, the gap between germline ends came to 10 bases. The CDR3 sequence is 13 residues long. The CDR3 DNA sequence: TGCAGTGCTAGAGTTACCGGGGGCTATGGCTACACCTTC. Translating it yields CSARVTGGYGYTF.

The chain is built from TRBV27 and TRBJ2-7; 7 bases match TRBD1. The V gene's germline CDR1 is MNHEY and CDR2 SMNVEV (reference sequence). The CDR3 consists of 15 residues. V dropped 6 bases and J dropped 2; count of bases not matched to a gene: 10. CDR3 loop: CASRKVGTETYEQYF. The CDR3 nucleotides read TGTGCCAGCAGGAAAGTCGGGACAGAAACCTACGAGCAGTACTTC.

V gene TRBV20-1 combines with J gene TRBJ1-3; D is unresolved. Trimming left V 3 bases short and J 0 bases short, with 9 bases between. The CDR3 has 14 residues. Germline CDR1 and CDR2: DFQATT and SNEGSKA (reference sequence). The CDR3 sequence: CSASITSSGNTIYF. As DNA, the CDR3 is TGCAGTGCTAGTATTACGAGCTCTGGAAACACCATATATTTT.

The J gene is TRBJ2-3, the V gene TRBV27, with TRBD2 identical over 9 bases. The germline V gene encodes CDR1 MNHEY and CDR2 SMNVEV (reference sequence). This CDR3 spans 16 amino acids. Unmatched junction bases numbered 3, after V lost 2 bases and J lost 0 bases. The CDR3 nucleotides read TGTGCCAGCAGTTTAGCGGGAGGGCCCAGCACAGATACGCAGTATTTT. Protein product: CASSLAGGPSTDTQYF.

The chain combines TRBV7-6 with TRBJ2-5, with TRBD2 matching over 7 bases. The length of the CDR3 is 14 residues. Germline lookup yields CDR1 SGHVS and CDR2 FNYEAQ. Trimming at V came to 5 bases and at J to 6 bases, leaving 9 bases not matched to a gene. This CDR3 is CASSHRTRSKTQYF. The DNA for the CDR3 is TGTGCCAGCAGCCACAGGACTAGATCGAAGACCCAGTACTTC.

V and J are TRBV10-3 and TRBJ2-7; the match to TRBD1 covers 8 bases. The DNA end favors TRBJ2-5, so the J call may be wrong. There are 13 residues in the CDR3. From germline, CDR1 is ENHRY and CDR2 SYGVKD. CDR3 in amino acids: CAITGGDGQTQYF. CDR3 sequence (DNA): TGTGCCATCACAGGGGGCGATGGGCAGACCCAGTACTTC.

The genes are TRBV7-3 and TRBJ2-2, with TRBD2 matching over 13 bases. V lost 5 bases to trimming and J lost 3 bases; unmatched junction nucleotides: 9. Germline CDR1 reads SGHTA; CDR2 reads FQGTGA. The CDR3 consists of 18 residues. The CDR3 DNA is TGTGCCAGCAGCCGACTAGCGGGAGGACACTACCACACCGGGGAGCTGTTTTTT. It translates to CASSRLAGGHYHTGELFF.

The gene calls are TRBV15 and TRBJ2-2, with D possibly being TRBD1 (6 bases). Germline-derived CDR1 and CDR2 are LNHNV and YYDKDF (reference sequence). The V and J ends lost 3 bases and 0 bases respectively, with 8 bases between them. The CDR3 has 15 amino acids. This chain's CDR3 is CATSRDSANTGELFF. The CDR3 nucleotides read TGTGCCACCAGCAGGGACAGCGCGAACACCGGGGAGCTGTTTTTT. The full variable domain, with the rest looked up from reference TRBV15 and TRBJ2-2, is DAMVIQNPRYQVTQFGKPVTLSCSQTLNHNVMYWYQQKSSQAPKLLFHYYDKDFNNEADTPDNFQSRRPNTSFCFLDIRSPGLGDTAMYLCATSRDSANTGELFFGEGSRLTVL.

This clonotype was picked up a small number of times. The chain carries TRBV27 and TRBJ2-7; either TRBD1 or TRBD2 may supply D (5 bases each). Per germline, CDR1 MNHEY and CDR2 SMNVEV (reference sequence). The CDR3 totals 11 residues. With 6 bases removed from V and 2 bases from J, the gap between germline ends came to 5 bases. CDR3 DNA: TGTGCCAGCAGGGGGGCCTACGAGCAGTACTTC. Protein: CASRGAYEQYF.

This clonotype was picked up many times. The gene calls are TRBV7-9 and TRBJ2-5; D gene unclear. CDR3 size: 12 residues. Deletions cut 5 bases from V and 5 bases from J, with 9 bases between. Looked up from germline, CDR1 is SEHNR and CDR2 is FQNEAQ (reference sequence). The CDR3 DNA sequence: TGTGCCAGCAGCCCAGAGCTTGAGACCCAGTACTTC. Protein: CASSPELETQYF. Based on the CDR3 plus reference TRBV7-9 and TRBJ2-5, the full variable domain is DTGVSQNPRHKITKRGQNVTFRCDPISEHNRLYWYRQTLGQGPEFLTYFQNEAQLEKSRLLSDRFSAERPKGSFSTLEIQRTEQGDSAMYLCASSPELETQYFGPGTRLLVL.

There are a few counts of this clonotype. The chain carries TRBV4-2 and TRBJ2-1, with D perhaps TRBD1 (5 bases). The germline CDR1 and CDR2 sequences are LGHNA and YNFKEQ. The V end lost 1 base, the J end lost 5 bases, and 12 bases lay between the germline ends. The CDR3 is 15 amino acids. In DNA, the CDR3 is TGTGCCAGCAGCCAAGGGGGCTCCGGAGACAATGAGCAGTTCTTC. This gives the protein CASSQGGSGDNEQFF.

A note on this clonotype: The junction and the germline gene differ at one end; a read error may be behind it. The chain employs TRBV15 and TRBJ1-2, with 7 bases that match TRBD1. The CDR3 spans 16 residues. From germline, CDR1 is LNHNV and CDR2 YYDKDF (reference sequence). Here the CDR3 DNA reads TGTGCCACCGGCAGTAAAAACAGGGGCCAATTCTATGGCTACACCTTC. Amino acid sequence: CATGSKNRGQFYGYTF.

The chain has TRBV7-9 and TRBJ2-7; TRBD1 might be the D (5 bases). CDR3 size: 14 residues. CDR1 is SEHNR, CDR2 FQNEAQ, per germline (reference sequence). V lost 5 bases and J lost 2, with 13 bases in between. Here the CDR3 reads CASSAGHDPYEQYF. The CDR3 DNA follows: TGTGCCAGCAGCGCCGGACACGACCCCTACGAGCAGTACTTC.